This T cell receptor (beta chain) emerged from a study of blood T cell repertoires in COVID-19. For the study at large: COVID-19 samples, acute and convalescent, were from the United States, Italy and Spain.

This CDR3 is built from 17 residues. Trimming cost V 5 bases and J 2 bases; bases outside gene matches: 7. CDR1 KGHSH and CDR2 LQKENI come from the germline V gene. As handled by the study authors: Estimation of nucleated cell counts was performed using reference gene primer amplification. Profiling relied on immunoSEQ multiplex PCR, and the TCRdb table lists in-frame clones only, not all of them. That table is the source of V, J and clone size, and D and trimming were worked out from the DNA. The data show under 55,000 clones, around 87% seen once. This clone was counted only a few times. This chain uses TRBV18 with TRBJ1-3; 12 nucleotides line up with TRBD1. Sequencing was done on a sample of peripheral blood. The TCR originated in a woman of 80 years or more with active COVID-19. The CDR3 sequence: CASSSFGTGGTGNTIYF. CDR3 DNA: TGTGCCAGCTCAAGTTTCGGGACAGGGGGCACTGGAAACACCATATATTTT.